Sequencing of this T cell receptor beta chain was carried out in a study of blood T cell repertoires in COVID-19 (dated by TCRdb to 2019 to 2021). Study-level background: Collaborator samples came from the United States, Italy and Spain and covered acute and convalescent phases of COVID-19. The prospective study material was composed of cDNA or gDNA derived from T cells, B-cell-depleted T cells, or PBMCs. Deeply sampled blood TCRbeta repertoires from subjects exposed to, actively infected with, or recovered from COVID-19 were included in the dataset. The repertoires were made available in a free public database intended to serve as a resource for research on the immune response to SARS-CoV-2. The samples were drawn from two sources: the first 160 participants of the ongoing ImmuneRACE study, and 1,200 or so subjects contributed by 6 global collaborators. A de-identified subject ID, COVID-19 status, age in years and sex were almost always included in the sample metadata. Where HLA class I and class II types were available, the types were taken from metadata supplied by the sample provider, not from assay-based typing. Points the paper makes about the study in general: The quantity of clinical and demographic metadata differed by source and by participant and was supplied without curation.

Whole blood was collected in K2EDTA tubes by collaborating institutions according to the institutions' own protocols. Collaborator samples were shipped for TCRbeta analysis as frozen whole blood, isolated PBMCs, or DNA extracted from either sample type. The immunoSEQ Assay, a bias-controlled multiplex PCR, was used to amplify TCRbeta CDR3 regions from genomic DNA. In the authors' own workflow: Nucleated cell counts per sample were estimated from amplification of reference gene primers within the assay. To quantify the absolute abundance of each unique TCRbeta CDR3 rearrangement, sequence reads were collapsed and filtered. For each sample, productive Simpson clonality was calculated as the square root of Simpson's diversity index over productive rearrangements. TCRdb obtained this table from immuneACCESS and retained in-frame rearrangements with V and J assigned. These tables miss some clones; where compared with another copy, unresolved V genes account for less than half of the shortfall, and the remainder is unexplained. V and J calls and clone size are those listed in that table; D and trimming were worked out from the DNA. The sample table holds 200,000 to 250,000 clones, of which around 80% were seen once. Roughly 5% of the sample comes from the top ten.

Points on this clone: Its antigen remains undetermined. The input lacks base qualities; no much larger clone sits a single base away.

The V end gives up 3 bases and the J end 4 bases, leaving 5 bases in the junction not matched to a gene. The CDR3 covers 14 residues, taking in both the cysteine and the phenylalanine. Just the 42-base CDR3 DNA is kept, in frame starting at base 1. In the germline V gene, CDR1 corresponds to SGHAT and CDR2 to FQNNGV. Recombination connected TRBV11-2 to TRBJ2-5, with 7 central nucleotides matching TRBD2. Sequenced material: peripheral blood. The receptor's source is a human donor in a cohort sampled during active COVID-19. The DNA sequence is TGTGCCAGCAGCTTTTACTCGGGAGGAGAGACCCAGTACTTC. The translation is CASSFYSGGETQYF.